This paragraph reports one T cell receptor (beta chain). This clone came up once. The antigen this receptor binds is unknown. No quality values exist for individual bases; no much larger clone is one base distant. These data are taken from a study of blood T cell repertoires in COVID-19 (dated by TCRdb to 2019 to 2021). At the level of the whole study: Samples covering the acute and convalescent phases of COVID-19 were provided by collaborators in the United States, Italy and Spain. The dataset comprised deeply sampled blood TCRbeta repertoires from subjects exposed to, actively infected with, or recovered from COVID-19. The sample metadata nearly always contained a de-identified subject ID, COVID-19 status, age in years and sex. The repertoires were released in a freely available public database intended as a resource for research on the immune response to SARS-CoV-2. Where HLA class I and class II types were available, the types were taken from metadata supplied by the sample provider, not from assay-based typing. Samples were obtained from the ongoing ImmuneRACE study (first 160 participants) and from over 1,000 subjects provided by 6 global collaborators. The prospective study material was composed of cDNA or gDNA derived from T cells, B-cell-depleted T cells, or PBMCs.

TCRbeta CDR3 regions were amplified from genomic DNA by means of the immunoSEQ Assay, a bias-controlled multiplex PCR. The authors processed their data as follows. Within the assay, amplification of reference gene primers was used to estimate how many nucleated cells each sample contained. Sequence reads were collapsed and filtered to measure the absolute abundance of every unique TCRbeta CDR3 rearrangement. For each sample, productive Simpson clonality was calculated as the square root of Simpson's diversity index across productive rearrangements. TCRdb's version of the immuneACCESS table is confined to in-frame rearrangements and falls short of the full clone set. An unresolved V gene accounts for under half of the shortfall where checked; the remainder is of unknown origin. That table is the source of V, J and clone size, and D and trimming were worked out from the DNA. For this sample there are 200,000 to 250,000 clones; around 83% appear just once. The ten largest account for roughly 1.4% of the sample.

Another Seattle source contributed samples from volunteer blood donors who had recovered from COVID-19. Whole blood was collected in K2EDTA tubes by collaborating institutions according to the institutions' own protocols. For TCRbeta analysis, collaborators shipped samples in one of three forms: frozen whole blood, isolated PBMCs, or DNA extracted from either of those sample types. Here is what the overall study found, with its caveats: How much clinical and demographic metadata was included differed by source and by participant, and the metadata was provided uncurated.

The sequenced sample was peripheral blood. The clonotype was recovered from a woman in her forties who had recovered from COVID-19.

Here the CDR3 is given as CASSLGQGLSYEQYF. At the DNA level, the sequence is TGCGCCAGCAGCTTGGGTCAGGGCCTAAGTTACGAGCAGTACTTC. The chain links TRBV5-1 with TRBJ2-7; a tentative D match to TRBD1 spans 5 bases. Including cysteine and phenylalanine, the CDR3 has 15 amino acids. Solely the CDR3 DNA is kept, with 45 bases framed from the first base. At the junction V is shortened by 0 bases and J by 4 bases, with 14 bases in between. Per the germline V gene, SGHRS is the CDR1 and YFSETQ is the CDR2. Supplemented by the reference TRBV5-1 and TRBJ2-7 proteins around the CDR3, the complete variable domain is KAGVTQTPRYLIKTRGQQVTLSCSPISGHRSVSWYQQTPGQGLQFLFEYFSETQRNKGNFPGRFSGRQFSNSRSEMNVSTLELGDSALYLCASSLGQGLSYEQYFGPGTRLTVT.